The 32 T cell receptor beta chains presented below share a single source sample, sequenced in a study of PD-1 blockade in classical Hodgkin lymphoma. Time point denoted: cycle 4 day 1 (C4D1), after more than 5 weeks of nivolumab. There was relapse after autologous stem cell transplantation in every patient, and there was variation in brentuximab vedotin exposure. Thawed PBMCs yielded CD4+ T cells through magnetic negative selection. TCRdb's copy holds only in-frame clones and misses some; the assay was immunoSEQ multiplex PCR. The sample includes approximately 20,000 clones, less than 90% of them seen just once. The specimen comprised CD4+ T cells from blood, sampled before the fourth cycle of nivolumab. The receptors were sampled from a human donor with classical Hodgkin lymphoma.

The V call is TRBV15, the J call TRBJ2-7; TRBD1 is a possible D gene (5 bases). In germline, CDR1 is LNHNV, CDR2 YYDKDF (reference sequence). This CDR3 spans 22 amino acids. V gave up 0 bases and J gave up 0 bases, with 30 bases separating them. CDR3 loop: CATSRDWPVGQGRLRSSYEQYF. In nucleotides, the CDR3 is TGTGCCACCAGCAGAGATTGGCCCGTGGGGCAGGGTCGATTGAGAAGCTCCTACGAGCAGTACTTC.

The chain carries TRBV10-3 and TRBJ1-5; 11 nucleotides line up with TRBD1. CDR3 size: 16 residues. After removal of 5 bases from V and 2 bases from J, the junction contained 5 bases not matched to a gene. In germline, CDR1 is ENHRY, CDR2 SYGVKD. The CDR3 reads CAISPGQGVGNQPQHF. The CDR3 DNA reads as TGTGCCATCAGTCCGGGACAGGGGGTGGGCAATCAGCCCCAGCATTTT.

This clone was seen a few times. The CDR3 DNA reads TGTGCCAGCAGTTTATCCTGGCAGGGCGGAGAAAAACTGTTTTTT. It encodes CASSLSWQGGEKLFF. The rearrangement links TRBV27 to TRBJ1-4, with D tentatively TRBD1 (5 bases). Germline CDR1 is MNHEY and CDR2 is SMNVEV (reference sequence). This CDR3 spans 15 amino acids. The V gene lost 0 bases and the J gene lost 8 bases, with 13 bases spanning the gap.

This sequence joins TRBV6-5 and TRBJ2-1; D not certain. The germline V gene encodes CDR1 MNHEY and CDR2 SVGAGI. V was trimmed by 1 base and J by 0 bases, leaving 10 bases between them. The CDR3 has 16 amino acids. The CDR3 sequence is CASSYFASVSYNEQFF. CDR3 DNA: TGTGCCAGCAGTTACTTCGCAAGCGTCTCCTACAATGAGCAGTTCTTC.

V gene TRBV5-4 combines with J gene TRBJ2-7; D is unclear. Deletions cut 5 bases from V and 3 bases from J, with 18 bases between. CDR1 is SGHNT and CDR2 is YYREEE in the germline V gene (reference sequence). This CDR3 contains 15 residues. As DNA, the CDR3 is TGTGCCAGCAGTCCAGACCTTGGTACCCTCTACGAGCAGTACTTC. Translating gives CASSPDLGTLYEQYF.

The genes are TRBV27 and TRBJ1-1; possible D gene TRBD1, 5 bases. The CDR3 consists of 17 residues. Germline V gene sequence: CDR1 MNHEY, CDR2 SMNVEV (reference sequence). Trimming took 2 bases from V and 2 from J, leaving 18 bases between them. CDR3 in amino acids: CASSLKVGGISNTEAFF. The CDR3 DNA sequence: TGTGCCAGCAGTTTAAAGGTCGGGGGGATTTCTAACACTGAAGCTTTCTTT.

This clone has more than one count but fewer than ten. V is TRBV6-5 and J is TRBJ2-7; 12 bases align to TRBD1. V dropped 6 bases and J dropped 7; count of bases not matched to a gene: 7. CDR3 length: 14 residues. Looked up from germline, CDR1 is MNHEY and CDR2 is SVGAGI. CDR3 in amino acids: CASRRDRGLGEQYF. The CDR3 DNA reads TGTGCCAGCAGGCGGGACAGGGGGCTAGGGGAGCAGTACTTC.

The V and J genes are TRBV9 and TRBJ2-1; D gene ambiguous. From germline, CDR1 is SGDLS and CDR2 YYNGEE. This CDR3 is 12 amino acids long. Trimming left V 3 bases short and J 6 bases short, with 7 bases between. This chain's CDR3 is CASSATGNEQFF. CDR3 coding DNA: TGTGCCAGCAGCGCCACCGGCAATGAGCAGTTCTTC.

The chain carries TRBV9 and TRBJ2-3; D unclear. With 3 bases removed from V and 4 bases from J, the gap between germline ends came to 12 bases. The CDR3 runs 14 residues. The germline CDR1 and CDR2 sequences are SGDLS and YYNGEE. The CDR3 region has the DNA TGTGCCAGCAGCGCCAGATCTGGCGCAGATACGCAGTATTTT. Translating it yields CASSARSGADTQYF.

The CDR3 region is CASSLRQGAGELFF. The DNA for the CDR3 is TGTGCCAGCAGCTTACGACAGGGTGCCGGGGAGCTGTTTTTT. The J gene is TRBJ2-2, the V gene TRBV7-7, with 7 bases fitting TRBD1. With V trimmed by 2 bases and J by 6 bases, 3 bases remained unmatched. The CDR3 has 14 residues. Germline loops: CDR1 SSHAT, CDR2 FNYEAQ (reference sequence). The variable domain in full, completed from reference TRBV7-7 and TRBJ2-2, reads GAGVSQSPRYKVTKRGQDVTLRCDPISSHATLYWYQQALGQGPEFLTYFNYEAQPDKSGLPSDRFSAERPEGSISTLTIQRTEQRDSAMYRCASSLRQGAGELFFGEGSRLTVL.

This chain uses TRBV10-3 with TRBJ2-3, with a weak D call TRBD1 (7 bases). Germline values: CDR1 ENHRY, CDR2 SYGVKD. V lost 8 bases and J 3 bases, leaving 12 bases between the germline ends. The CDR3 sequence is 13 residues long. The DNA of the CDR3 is TGTGCCATCGGAGGGGGCGCAACAGATACGCAGTATTTT. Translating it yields CAIGGGATDTQYF.

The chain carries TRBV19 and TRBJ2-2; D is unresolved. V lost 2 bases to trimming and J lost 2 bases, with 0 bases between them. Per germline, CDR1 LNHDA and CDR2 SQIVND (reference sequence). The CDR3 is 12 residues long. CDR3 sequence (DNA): TGTGCCAGTAGTATAAACACCGGGGAGCTGTTTTTT. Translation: CASSINTGELFF.

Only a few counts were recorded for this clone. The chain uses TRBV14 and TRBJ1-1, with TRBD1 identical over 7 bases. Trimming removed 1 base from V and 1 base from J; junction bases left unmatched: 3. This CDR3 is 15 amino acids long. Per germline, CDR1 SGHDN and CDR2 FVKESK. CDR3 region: CASSQGAGGNTEAFF. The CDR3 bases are TGTGCCAGCAGCCAAGGTGCAGGGGGGAACACTGAAGCTTTCTTT.

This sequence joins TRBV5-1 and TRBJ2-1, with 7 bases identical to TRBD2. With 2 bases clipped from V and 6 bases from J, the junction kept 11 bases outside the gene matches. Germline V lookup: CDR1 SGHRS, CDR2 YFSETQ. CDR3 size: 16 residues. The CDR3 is CASSFLGAGAGNEQFF. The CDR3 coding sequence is TGCGCCAGCAGCTTCTTAGGGGCGGGAGCTGGCAATGAGCAGTTCTTC.

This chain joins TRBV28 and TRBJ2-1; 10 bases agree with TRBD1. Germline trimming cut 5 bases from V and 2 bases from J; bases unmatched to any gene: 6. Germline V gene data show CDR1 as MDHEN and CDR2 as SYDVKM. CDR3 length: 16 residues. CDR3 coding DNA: TGTGCCAGCAGTATCCGGGGACAGGGGCCCTACAATGAGCAGTTCTTC. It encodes CASSIRGQGPYNEQFF.

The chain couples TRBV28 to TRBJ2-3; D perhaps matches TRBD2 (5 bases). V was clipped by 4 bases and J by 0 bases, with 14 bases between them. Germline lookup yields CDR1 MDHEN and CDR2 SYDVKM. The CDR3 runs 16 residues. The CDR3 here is CASSSVGLASTDTQYF. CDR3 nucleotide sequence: TGTGCCAGCAGTTCAGTAGGGCTAGCTAGCACAGATACGCAGTATTTT.

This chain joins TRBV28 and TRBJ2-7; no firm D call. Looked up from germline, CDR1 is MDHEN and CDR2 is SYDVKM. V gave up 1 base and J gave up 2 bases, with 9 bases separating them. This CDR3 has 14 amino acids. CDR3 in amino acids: CASSLSTLTYEQYF. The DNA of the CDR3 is TGTGCCAGCAGTTTATCTACACTAACCTACGAGCAGTACTTC.

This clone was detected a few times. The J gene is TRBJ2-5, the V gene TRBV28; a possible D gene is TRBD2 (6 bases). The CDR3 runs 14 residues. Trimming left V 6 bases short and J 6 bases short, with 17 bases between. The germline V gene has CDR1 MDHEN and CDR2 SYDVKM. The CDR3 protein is CASSPSGLRKTQYF. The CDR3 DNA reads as TGTGCCAGCAGCCCTTCTGGACTAAGAAAGACCCAGTACTTC.

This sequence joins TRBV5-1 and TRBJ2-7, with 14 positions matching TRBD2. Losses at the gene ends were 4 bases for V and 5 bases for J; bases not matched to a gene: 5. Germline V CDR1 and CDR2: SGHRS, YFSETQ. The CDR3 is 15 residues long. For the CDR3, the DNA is TGCGCCAGCAGCGCGGGGACTAGCGGGAGCAACGAGCAGTACTTC. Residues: CASSAGTSGSNEQYF.

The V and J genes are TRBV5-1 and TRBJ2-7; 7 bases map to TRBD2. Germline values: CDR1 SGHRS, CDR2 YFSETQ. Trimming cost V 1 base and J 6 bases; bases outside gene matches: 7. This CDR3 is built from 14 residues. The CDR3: CASSLSGGNGEQYF. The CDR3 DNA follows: TGCGCCAGCAGCTTGTCCGGGGGGAATGGCGAGCAGTACTTC.

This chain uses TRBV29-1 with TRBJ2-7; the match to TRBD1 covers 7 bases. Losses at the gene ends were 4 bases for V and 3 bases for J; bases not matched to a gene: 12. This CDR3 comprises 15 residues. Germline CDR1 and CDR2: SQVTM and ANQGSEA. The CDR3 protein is CSVVFDRVRVYEQYF. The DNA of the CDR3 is TGCAGCGTTGTCTTCGACAGGGTAAGAGTCTACGAGCAGTACTTC.

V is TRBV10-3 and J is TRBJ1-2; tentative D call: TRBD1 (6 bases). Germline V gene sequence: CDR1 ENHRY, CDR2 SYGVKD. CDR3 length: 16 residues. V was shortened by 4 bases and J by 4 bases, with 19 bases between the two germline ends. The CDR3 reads CAISGRGGRKPYGYTF. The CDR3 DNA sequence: TGTGCCATCAGTGGCCGCGGGGGGCGCAAGCCCTATGGCTACACCTTC.

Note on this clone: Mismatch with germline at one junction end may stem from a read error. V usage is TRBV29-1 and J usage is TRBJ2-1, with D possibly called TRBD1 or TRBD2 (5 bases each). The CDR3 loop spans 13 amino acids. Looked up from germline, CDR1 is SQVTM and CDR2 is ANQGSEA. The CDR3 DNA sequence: TGCAGCGGGGACGAGGGCTCCTCCAATGAGCAGTTCTTC. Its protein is CSGDEGSSNEQFF.

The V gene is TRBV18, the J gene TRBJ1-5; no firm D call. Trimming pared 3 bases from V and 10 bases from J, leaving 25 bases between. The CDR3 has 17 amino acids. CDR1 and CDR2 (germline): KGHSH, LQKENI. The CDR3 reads CASSPYVTDRQGGPQHF. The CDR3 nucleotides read TGTGCCAGCTCACCGTACGTAACCGACCGCCAAGGAGGCCCCCAGCATTTT.

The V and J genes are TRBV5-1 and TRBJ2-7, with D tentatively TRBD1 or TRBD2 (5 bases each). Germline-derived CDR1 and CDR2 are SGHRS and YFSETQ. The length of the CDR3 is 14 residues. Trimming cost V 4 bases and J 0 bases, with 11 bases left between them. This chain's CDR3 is CASSRDLSSYEQYF. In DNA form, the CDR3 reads TGCGCCAGCAGCCGGGACCTTAGCTCCTACGAGCAGTACTTC.

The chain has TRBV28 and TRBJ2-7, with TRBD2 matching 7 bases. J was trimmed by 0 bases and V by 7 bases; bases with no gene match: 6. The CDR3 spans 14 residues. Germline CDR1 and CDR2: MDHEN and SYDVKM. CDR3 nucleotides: TGTGCCAGCACCAAAGCGGGAACCTCCTACGAGCAGTACTTC. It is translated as CASTKAGTSYEQYF.

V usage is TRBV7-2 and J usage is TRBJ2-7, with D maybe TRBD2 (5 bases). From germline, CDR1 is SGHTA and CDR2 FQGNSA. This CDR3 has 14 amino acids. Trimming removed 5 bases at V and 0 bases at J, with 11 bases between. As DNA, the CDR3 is TGTGCCAGCAGCCCCCTAGGGAGCTCCTACGAGCAGTACTTC. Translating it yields CASSPLGSSYEQYF.

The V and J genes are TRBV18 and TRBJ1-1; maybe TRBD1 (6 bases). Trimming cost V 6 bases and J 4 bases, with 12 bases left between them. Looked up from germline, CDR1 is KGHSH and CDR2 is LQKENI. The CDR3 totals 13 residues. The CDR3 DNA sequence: TGTGCCAGCTCTCGCGACAGGAGCACTGAAGCTTTCTTT. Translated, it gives CASSRDRSTEAFF.

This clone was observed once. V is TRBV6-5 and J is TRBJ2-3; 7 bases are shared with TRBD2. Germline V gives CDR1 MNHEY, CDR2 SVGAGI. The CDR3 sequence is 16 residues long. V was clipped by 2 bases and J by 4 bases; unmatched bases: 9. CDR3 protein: CASSYGAGVSPDTQYF. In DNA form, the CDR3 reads TGTGCCAGCAGTTACGGGGCGGGAGTCTCTCCAGATACGCAGTATTTT.

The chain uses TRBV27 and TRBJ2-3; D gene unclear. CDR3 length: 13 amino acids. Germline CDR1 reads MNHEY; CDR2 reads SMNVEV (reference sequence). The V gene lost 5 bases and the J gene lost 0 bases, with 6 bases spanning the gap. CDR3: CASSPVSTDTQYF. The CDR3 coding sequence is TGTGCCAGCAGTCCTGTTAGCACAGATACGCAGTATTTT.

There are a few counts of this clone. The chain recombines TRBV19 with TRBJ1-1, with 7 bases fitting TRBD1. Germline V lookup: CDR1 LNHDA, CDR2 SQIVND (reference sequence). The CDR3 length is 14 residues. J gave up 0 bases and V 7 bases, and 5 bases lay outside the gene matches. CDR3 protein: CASTRTGMNTEAFF. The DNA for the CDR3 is TGTGCCAGTACCCGGACAGGCATGAACACTGAAGCTTTCTTT.

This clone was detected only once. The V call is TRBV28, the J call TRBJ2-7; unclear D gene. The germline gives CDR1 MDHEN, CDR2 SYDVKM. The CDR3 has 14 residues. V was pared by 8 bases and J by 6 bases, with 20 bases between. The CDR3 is CASRSLLLGVEQYF. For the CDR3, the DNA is TGTGCCAGCCGAAGTCTTCTACTTGGCGTCGAGCAGTACTTC.